The 17 T cell receptor beta chains below were found in one sample sequenced in a study of a mutant IDH1 vaccine in newly diagnosed glioma. Measured with immunoSEQ multiplex PCR; TCRdb has only the in-frame clones, and not every one. Of roughly 76,000 clones in the sample, roughly 85% were seen once. The time point here: week 23, last vaccination. In the vaccine, a single dose held 300 ug of the mutant IDH1 20-mer peptide, along with topical imiquimod. Antigens of these TCRs are unknown. The sequences come from PBMCs, collected from a glioma patient whose treatment included an IDH1 peptide vaccine. Receptors originate from a man aged 25 to 40 with glioma. Some clones in this sample may be carry-over from other donors' samples.

This chain links TRBV7-2 with TRBJ1-2; D might be TRBD1 (5 bases). Germline V gene sequence: CDR1 SGHTA, CDR2 FQGNSA. Between the trimmed V and J ends, which lost 3 bases and 1 base, there was a span of 15 bases. This CDR3 has 16 amino acids. The CDR3 nucleotides are TGTGCCAGCAGCTTGGTATATGGGACCGGTAACTATGGCTACACCTTC. Its translation: CASSLVYGTGNYGYTF.

V usage is TRBV5-1 and J usage is TRBJ2-2; 9 bases are a match to TRBD2. Germline CDR1 reads SGHRS; CDR2 reads YFSETQ. Trimming took 4 bases from V and 2 from J; bases not matched to a gene: 3. CDR3 length: 15 residues. The CDR3 DNA is TGCGCCAGCAGCCAGACTAGCGGAAACACCGGGGAGCTGTTTTTT. Amino acid sequence: CASSQTSGNTGELFF.

This clone was seen just once. The chain has TRBV10-3 and TRBJ2-7, with D possibly being TRBD2 (6 bases). In germline, CDR1 is ENHRY, CDR2 SYGVKD. The length of the CDR3 is 17 residues. Trimming left V 0 bases short and J 2 bases short, with 17 bases between. The CDR3 DNA reads as TGTGCCATCAGTGAGTCGAAGGAGGGCGGCATTGCCTACGAGCAGTACTTC. Amino acids: CAISESKEGGIAYEQYF.

The rearrangement uses TRBV5-1 and TRBJ1-5; 8 bases align to TRBD1. Trimming took 4 bases from V and 2 from J; bases not matched to a gene: 5. The germline CDR1 and CDR2 sequences are SGHRS and YFSETQ. This CDR3 has 15 amino acids. CDR3 sequence reads: CASSPGQVGNQPQHF. The DNA of the CDR3 is TGCGCCAGCAGCCCGGGACAGGTTGGCAATCAGCCCCAGCATTTT.

V is TRBV29-1 and J is TRBJ2-7; 10 bases match TRBD2. CDR1 SQVTM and CDR2 ANQGSEA come from the germline V gene. CDR3 length: 14 amino acids. V dropped 2 bases and J dropped 4; count of bases not matched to a gene: 5. The CDR3 nucleotides are TGCAGCGTTGAACTAGCGGGAGTGGGATACGAGCAGTACTTC. It codes for CSVELAGVGYEQYF.

The chain links TRBV25-1 to TRBJ1-2, with a weak D call TRBD1 (6 bases). Germline V gives CDR1 MGHDK, CDR2 SYGVNS. The CDR3 has 16 residues. The ends were cut back, 5 bases at V and 3 bases at J, with 19 bases in the middle. The CDR3 sequence: CASSKRTGQTYYGYTF. The CDR3 nucleotides are TGTGCCAGCAGTAAAAGAACAGGGCAAACCTACTATGGCTACACCTTC.

The rearrangement uses TRBV29-1 and TRBJ1-2; TRBD1 matches 8 bases. J was trimmed by 4 bases and V by 2 bases; bases with no gene match: 6. The CDR3 runs to 14 residues. Germline V gene data show CDR1 as SQVTM and CDR2 as ANQGSEA. The CDR3 is CSVEWQGAIYGYTF. CDR3 DNA: TGCAGCGTTGAATGGCAGGGGGCCATCTATGGCTACACCTTC.

This clone was detected only a few times. V gene TRBV30 combines with J gene TRBJ1-1, with D perhaps matching TRBD1 (5 bases). Germline V gives CDR1 GTSNPN, CDR2 SVGIG (reference sequence). This CDR3 contains 13 residues. Trimming took 0 bases from V and 6 from J, leaving 11 bases between them. The CDR3 sequence is CAWSVHGAPEAFF. CDR3 nucleotide sequence: TGTGCCTGGAGTGTACATGGGGCGCCTGAAGCTTTCTTT.

The rearrangement uses TRBV25-1 and TRBJ2-5, with TRBD1 identical over 9 bases. The CDR3 is made up of 15 amino acids. Germline lookup yields CDR1 MGHDK and CDR2 SYGVNS. V gave up 2 bases and J gave up 7 bases; unmatched junction bases: 8. The CDR3 loop reads CASSEPRTGDGTQYF. The DNA of the CDR3 is TGTGCCAGCAGTGAACCCCGGACAGGGGATGGGACCCAGTACTTC.

This clone has only one observation. The chain carries TRBV11-2 and TRBJ1-4, with TRBD1 as a possible D gene (5 bases). The ends were cut back, 2 bases at V and 7 bases at J, with 11 bases in the middle. Per the germline V gene, CDR1 is SGHAT and CDR2 is FQNNGV. The CDR3 length is 14 residues. The CDR3 coding sequence is TGTGCCAGCAGCTTAAGGGGTTTGGGTGAAAAACTGTTTTTT. Its protein is CASSLRGLGEKLFF.

This clone was seen a handful of times. The V call is TRBV21-1, the J call TRBJ2-7; no check of the table's D call, TRBD2, against the DNA was made. TRBV21-1 is classified as a pseudogene. The CDR3 has 16 residues. CDR3 amino acids: CASSQRARRISYEQYF. CDR3 bases: TGTGCCAGCAGCCAACGCGCGCGGCGAATTTCCTACGAGCAGTACTTC.

Comments on this clone: This clone may be a read error of a much larger clone one base away. The same CDR3 also results from other DNA sequences found in this sample. The V and J genes are TRBV19 and TRBJ1-5; possibly TRBD1 for D (5 bases). Germline CDR1 LNHDA, CDR2 SQIVND (reference sequence). The V and J ends lost 8 bases and 1 base respectively, with 9 bases between them. The CDR3 is made up of 13 amino acids. The CDR3 coding sequence is TGTGCCAGTGACAGTTACAGCAATCAGCCCCAGCATTTT. It yields the protein CASDSYSNQPQHF.

The CDR3: CASSVGGVENEKLFF. CDR3 in DNA: TGTGCCAGCAGCGTCGGAGGGGTTGAGAATGAAAAACTGTTTTTT. The chain joins TRBV7-9 to TRBJ1-4, with D possibly TRBD1 on 5 matching bases. This CDR3 region has 15 residues. Germline CDR1 is SEHNR and CDR2 is FQNEAQ (reference sequence). Trimming shortened V by 5 bases and J by 5 bases, and 15 bases separated the two germline ends.

The chain links TRBV5-1 to TRBJ2-3; 8 bases line up with TRBD2. With V trimmed by 0 bases and J by 3 bases, 6 bases remained unmatched. CDR3 size: 16 residues. CDR1 SGHRS and CDR2 YFSETQ come from the germline V gene. This CDR3 reads CASSLGGGTLTDTQYF. The CDR3 DNA reads as TGCGCCAGCAGCTTGGGCGGGGGGACCTTGACAGATACGCAGTATTTT.

The chain combines TRBV7-9 with TRBJ2-3; 9 nucleotides align to TRBD2. The CDR3 runs to 16 residues. The V gene end was trimmed by 5 bases and the J gene end by 6 bases; junction bases not matched to a gene: 12. Germline CDR1 and CDR2: SEHNR and FQNEAQ (reference sequence). The CDR3 nucleotides read TGTGCCAGCAGCCTGCCTTTAGCGGGGGATTACGATACGCAGTATTTT. Residues: CASSLPLAGDYDTQYF.

The J gene is TRBJ2-2, the V gene TRBV30, with TRBD1 matching 7 bases. J gave up 1 base and V 2 bases, and 7 bases lay outside the gene matches. Germline V gene data show CDR1 as GTSNPN and CDR2 as SVGIG (reference sequence). This CDR3 spans 16 amino acids. The CDR3 region is CAWSQWTGQNTGELFF. CDR3 bases: TGTGCCTGGAGTCAATGGACAGGTCAGAACACCGGGGAGCTGTTTTTT.

Only one count was recorded for this clone. The rearrangement joins TRBV5-4 to TRBJ1-5; D remains ambiguous. CDR3 length equals 14 residues. Germline loops: CDR1 SGHNT, CDR2 YYREEE (reference sequence). Trimming took off 2 bases at V and 3 bases at J, with 9 bases between the two ends. CDR3: CASSFPKPNQPQHF. The CDR3 nucleotides are TGTGCCAGCAGCTTCCCGAAACCCAATCAGCCCCAGCATTTT.